This entry describes one T cell receptor beta chain. Its antigen is as yet unknown. This entry belongs to a study of cytomegalovirus exposure and HLA in healthy donors. General study findings and limits: Evidence from a later analysis indicated that most CMV-associated TCR beta chains looked HLA-restricted. Sequencing depth across donors, presence/absence analyses assumed, was roughly uniform.

Researchers ran the PCR with 60 Vbeta and 13 Jbeta primers. Assay used: immunoSEQ multiplex PCR; TCRdb lists only in-frame clones, some missing. The table records approximately 150,000 clones, approximately 82% of them present only once. This CDR3 region has 20 residues. CDR1 SGHDN and CDR2 FVKESK come from the germline V gene. V was clipped by 4 bases and J by 0 bases, with 22 bases between them. V and J are TRBV14 and TRBJ1-6; tentatively, D is TRBD1 (6 bases). Sequencing was done on a sample of PBMCs. The TCR sequence derives from a man aged 40-49 years in good health and CMV-seronegative. CDR3 loop: CASSPRRVWTASSYNSPLHF. Written as DNA, the CDR3 is TGTGCCAGCAGCCCAAGAAGGGTCTGGACAGCGAGCTCCTATAATTCACCCCTCCACTTT.